The source of this T cell receptor beta chain is a study of T cell responses to AZD1222 COVID-19 vaccine. Clones were read by immunoSEQ multiplex PCR, and TCRdb kept only the in-frame ones, dropping some. This table has 150,000 or so clones, about 88% appearing once. Points from the study as a whole: Among vaccine-associated CD4 TCRs, coverage spanned spike, with dominance at 160-218 and 743-854. It should be noted that donors were predominantly white British and more often female, and clonal diversity was possibly underestimated. All repertoire sampling was performed exclusively after the peak T cell response. Rises in breadth and depth of Spike-specific TCRs came after two AZD1222 doses.

Comments on this clone: Antigen unknown. Other DNA sequences in the sample encode the same CDR3.

The CDR3 is 14 residues long. Trimming took 2 bases from V and 0 from J, leaving 5 bases between them. Germline lookup yields CDR1 SGHTA and CDR2 FQGNSA. Sequencing used peripheral blood, obtained on day 0 of AZD1222 vaccination. This sequence originates from an adult in good health. The V gene is TRBV7-2, the J gene TRBJ1-3; no clear D. CDR3 in DNA: TGTGCCAGCAGCTTACGTGTCTCTGGAAACACCATATATTTT. Its translation: CASSLRVSGNTIYF.